This TCR beta chain was documented in a study of blood T cell repertoires in COVID-19. Study-wide background: The samples span acute and convalescent COVID-19 from the United States, Italy and Spain. Sources were T cells, B-cell-depleted T cells, or PBMCs; the material itself was cDNA or gDNA.

In the original analysis: Cell counts per sample came from amplifying reference gene primers. Using immunoSEQ multiplex PCR, the repertoire was profiled, and TCRdb retains in-frame clones only, with some absent. The DNA was the basis for D and trimming; V, J and clone size are from that table. The sample yields 150,000 or so clones, approximately 89% seen once. The CDR3 is 16 amino acids. V was trimmed by 0 bases and J by 8 bases, leaving 16 bases between them. The germline gives CDR1 LGHNA, CDR2 YNFKEQ. The V call is TRBV4-2, the J call TRBJ1-4, with a tentative D call TRBD1 (6 bases). The source of this sequence is a man aged 45-65 years with acute or convalescent COVID-19. Sequences were obtained from peripheral blood. The CDR3 loop reads CASSQDLGGTLEKLFF. In nucleotides, the CDR3 is TGTGCCAGCAGCCAAGATCTAGGGGGAACCCTGGAAAAACTGTTTTTT.